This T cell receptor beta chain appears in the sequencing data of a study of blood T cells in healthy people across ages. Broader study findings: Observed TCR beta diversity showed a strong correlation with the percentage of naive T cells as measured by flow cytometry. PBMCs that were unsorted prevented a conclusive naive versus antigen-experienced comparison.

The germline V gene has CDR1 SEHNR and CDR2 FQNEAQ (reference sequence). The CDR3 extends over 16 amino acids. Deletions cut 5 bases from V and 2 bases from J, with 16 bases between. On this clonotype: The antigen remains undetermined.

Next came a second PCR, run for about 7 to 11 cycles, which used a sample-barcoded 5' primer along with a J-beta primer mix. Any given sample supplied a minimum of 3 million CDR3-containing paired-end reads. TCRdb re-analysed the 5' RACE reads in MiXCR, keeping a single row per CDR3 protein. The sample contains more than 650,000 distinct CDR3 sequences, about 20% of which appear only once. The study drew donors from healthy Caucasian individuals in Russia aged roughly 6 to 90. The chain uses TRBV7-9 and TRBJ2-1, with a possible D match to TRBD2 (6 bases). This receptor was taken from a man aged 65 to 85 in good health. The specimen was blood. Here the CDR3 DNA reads TGTGCCAGCAGCCCTAGTTCAGGGAGGACCTACAATGAGCAGTTCTTC. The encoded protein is CASSPSSGRTYNEQFF.